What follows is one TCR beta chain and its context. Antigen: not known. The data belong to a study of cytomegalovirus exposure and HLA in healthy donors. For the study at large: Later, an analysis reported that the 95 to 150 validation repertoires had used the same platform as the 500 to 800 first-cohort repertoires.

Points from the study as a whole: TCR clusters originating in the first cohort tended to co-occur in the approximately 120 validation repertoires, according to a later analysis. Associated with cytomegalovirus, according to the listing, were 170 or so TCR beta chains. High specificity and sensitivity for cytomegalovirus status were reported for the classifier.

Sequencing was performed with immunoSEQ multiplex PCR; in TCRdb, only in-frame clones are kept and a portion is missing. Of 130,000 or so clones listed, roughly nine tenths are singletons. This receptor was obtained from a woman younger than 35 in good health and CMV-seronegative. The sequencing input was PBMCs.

The CDR3 spells CASSQRTGLTQNSPLHF. The CDR3 bases are TGCGCCAGCAGCCAGAGGACAGGCCTCACCCAAAATTCACCCCTCCACTTT. The chain combines TRBV4-1 with TRBJ1-6; 7 bases map to TRBD1. This CDR3 has 17 residues. From germline, CDR1 is MGHRA and CDR2 YSYEKL. V trimming: 3 bases; J trimming: 7 bases; junction bases outside the gene matches: 12.